Here is one T cell receptor (beta chain) with its context. The CDR3 extends over 14 amino acids. V lost 3 bases and J 4 bases, leaving 7 bases between the germline ends. Germline V gene sequence: CDR1 LGHNA, CDR2 YSLEER. Sequencing was performed with immunoSEQ multiplex PCR; in TCRdb, only in-frame clones are kept and a portion is missing. Among about 210,000 clones listed, 80% to 90% were seen once. The data derive from a study of blood T cell repertoires in COVID-19. The rearrangement links TRBV4-3 to TRBJ1-6; no firm D call. The origin of this receptor is a man under 40 in a cohort exposed to, infected with or recovered from COVID-19 (not recorded which). The sequenced sample was PBMCs or T cells enriched from blood (not recorded which). CDR3 bases: TGCGCCAGCAGCCAGTTACAGTATAATTCACCCCTCCACTTT. This codes for CASSQLQYNSPLHF.